Here is one TCR beta chain with its context. No antigen is known for it. Base qualities are not recorded, but no much larger clone differs from it by a single base. RNA was extracted using the RNeasy kit, and roughly 0.45 to 1 microgram was reverse transcribed with random hexamers. The immunoSEQ multiplex PCR assay, covering 54 Vbeta and 13 Jbeta segments, was used to amplify TCR beta CDR3 regions. PCR amplification bias was corrected by using a synthetic template baseline for primer optimization and computational correction. Regarding the original processing steps: Reads were annotated to V, D and J genes according to IMGT and were analyzed with immunoSEQ Analyzer, with only productive sequences retained. Clonality was calculated as one minus the Shannon entropy normalized by log2 of the number of productive unique sequences. Public and private clones were assessed among the 100 most prevalent clones of each patient and control. Susac-specific clones were defined as absent from healthy and MS cohorts, 1052 published viral clones and other ImmuneACCESS disease sequences. The raw public reads went through TCRdb reprocessing: fastp at Q25, MiXCR clone calling, in-frame beta chains kept. Each CDR3 protein appears once, grouped with its most common genes and DNA. In this record, the V and J calls reflect TCRdb's handling and not the investigators' own analysis. Recorded for this sample are some 260,000 distinct CDR3 sequences; roughly 85% of them occurred a single time. Over 0.09% of the sample comes from the top ten.

The CDR3 holds 15 amino acids from the cysteine to the phenylalanine. Only the CDR3 part of the read is kept: 45 bases, read in frame from the first base. Reading the germline V gene gives CDR1 SGHRS and CDR2 YFSETQ. V lost 4 bases and J lost 1 base, and the count of bases not matched to a germline gene is 8. The data belong to a study of CD8 T cells in Susac syndrome (dated by TCRdb to the late 2010s). A note on the overall study: The study used repertoire sequencing to test whether antigen drove CD8+ T cell activation and differentiation in Susac syndrome. The clonality of the CD8+ T cell repertoire was compared across some eleven healthy donors, roughly 14 Susac syndrome patients and about 15 multiple sclerosis patients.

High-throughput TCR beta sequencing profiled peripheral blood CD8+ and CD4+ T cells from healthy donors, Susac syndrome patients and multiple sclerosis patients. The multiple sclerosis controls were treatment-naive patients who had stable or active relapsing-remitting disease and met the revised McDonald criteria. Bulk CD8+ and CD4+ T cells were purified by magnetic negative isolation, whereas CD8+ TEMRA cells were enriched by FACS. Blood was collected in EDTA tubes and processed within 24 hours, with PBMCs isolated through density gradient centrifugation. PBMCs intended for TCR sequencing were cryopreserved in liquid nitrogen and were subsequently thawed in a 37 degrees C water bath. The sorted or isolated CD4+, CD8+ and CD8+ TEMRA cells had a purity of 90% or higher. The investigation overall reported the following: The study acknowledged that relatively few individuals were included in the TCR sequencing and HLA analysis.

This chain is built from TRBV5-1 and TRBJ2-7; 7 junctional bases match TRBD2. The receptor's source is a human donor with multiple sclerosis. Material: CD8+ T cells from PBMCs. The sequenced DNA is TGCGCCAGCAGCCCACGGGGGACTACTTCCTACGAGCAGTACTTC. Its protein reads: CASSPRGTTSYEQYF.